This entry lists 19 T cell receptor beta chains sequenced from one sample in a study of early T cells in non-severe SARS-CoV-2 infection. TCRdb analysed the 5' RACE reads with MiXCR anew, one entry per CDR3 protein. The sample comprises roughly 49,000 distinct CDR3 sequences, less than 4.5% of which are singletons, and roughly 6% rests with the top ten. Sequenced material: whole blood. The receptors stem from an adult who was a healthcare worker with PCR-confirmed SARS-CoV-2 infection or an uninfected control (not recorded which).

J is TRBJ2-2 and V is TRBV4-2; D perhaps matches TRBD2 (6 bases). This CDR3 spans 13 amino acids. Germline V gene data show CDR1 as LGHNA and CDR2 as YNFKEQ. DNA for the CDR3: TGTGCAGCGGGCGATGCGAACACCGGGGAGCTGTTTTTT. Protein: CAAGDANTGELFF.

This clonotype was recorded many times. The chain uses TRBV21-1 and TRBJ1-5; the tabulated D call, TRBD1, remains unverified against the DNA. TRBV21-1 is flagged as a pseudogene. This CDR3 has 14 amino acids. In DNA form, the CDR3 reads TGTGCCAACCCGACAGGGATTAGCAATCAGCCCCAGCATTTT. This translates into CANPTGISNQPQHF.

This clonotype was observed at least ten times. The chain employs TRBV2 and TRBJ2-7; D tentatively reads TRBD1 or TRBD2 (5 bases each). This CDR3 comprises 13 residues. Deletions cut 7 bases from V and 4 bases from J, with 14 bases between. Germline V CDR1 and CDR2: SNHLY, FYNNEI. The CDR3: CASIGTELYEQYF. In DNA, the CDR3 is TGTGCCAGCATAGGGACGGAGCTGTACGAGCAGTACTTC.

V gene TRBV5-6 combines with J gene TRBJ2-3, with D hard to call. The germline CDR1 and CDR2 sequences are SGHDT and YYEEEE. V dropped 7 bases and J dropped 4 bases, with 7 bases sitting between them. The CDR3 covers 11 residues. CDR3 sequence: CASEDADTQYF. The CDR3, as DNA: TGTGCCAGCGAAGACGCAGATACGCAGTATTTT.

The rearrangement links TRBV6-6 to TRBJ2-2; the D gene is possibly TRBD2 (7 bases). The CDR3 has 14 residues. Per the germline V gene, CDR1 is MNHNY and CDR2 is SVGAGI (reference sequence). Trimming removed 7 bases from V and 4 bases from J, with 13 bases in between. The CDR3 bases are TGTGCCAGCACCCTAGGGGGGGGCACCGGGGAGCTGTTTTTT. Its translation: CASTLGGGTGELFF.

In its sample, this clonotype was seen many times. The chain employs TRBV3-1 and TRBJ2-7, with a tentative D call TRBD1 (5 bases). CDR1 is LGHDT, CDR2 YNNKEL, per germline (reference sequence). Trimming left V 1 base short and J 0 bases short, with 7 bases between. The CDR3 extends over 14 amino acids. The CDR3 DNA sequence: TGTGCCAGCAGCCAAGGACAGAGCTCCTACGAGCAGTACTTC. As protein: CASSQGQSSYEQYF.

This clonotype was seen ten or more times. The gene calls are TRBV20-1 and TRBJ2-3; D unresolved. Germline V lookup: CDR1 DFQATT, CDR2 SNEGSKA (reference sequence). The CDR3 runs 12 residues. The germline V and J ends were trimmed by 5 bases and 6 bases, with 12 bases remaining between them. CDR3 DNA: TGCAGTGCTGCACCCTCTACCGATACGCAGTATTTT. The encoded protein is CSAAPSTDTQYF.

J is TRBJ1-2 and V is TRBV30; D not certain. Per the germline V gene, CDR1 is GTSNPN and CDR2 is SVGIG (reference sequence). The CDR3 has 12 amino acids. Trimming removed 0 bases from V and 4 bases from J, with 6 bases in between. The CDR3 is CAWSVSTYGYTF. CDR3 in DNA: TGTGCCTGGAGTGTATCAACCTATGGCTACACCTTC.

This clonotype was counted ten times or more. The genes are TRBV7-9 and TRBJ1-2; D is perhaps TRBD1 (6 bases). V shed 6 bases and J shed 7 bases, with 18 bases lying between them. Looked up from germline, CDR1 is SEHNR and CDR2 is FQNEAQ (reference sequence). The CDR3 loop spans 14 amino acids. The CDR3 reads CASSLGHRAGGYTF. The CDR3 DNA sequence: TGTGCCAGCAGTCTCGGACACAGGGCAGGTGGCTACACCTTC.

J is TRBJ1-3 and V is TRBV6-1, with D maybe TRBD1 (5 bases). The V and J ends lost 6 bases and 4 bases respectively, with 13 bases between them. CDR3 length: 14 amino acids. The germline gives CDR1 MNHNS, CDR2 SASEGT. CDR3 in DNA: TGTGCCAGCAGCGACCCAGGGAAGGGAAACACCATATATTTT. Amino acid sequence: CASSDPGKGNTIYF.

Only a few counts were recorded for this clonotype. The CDR3 DNA reads TGTGCCAGCAGCGTCGGGACTAGACGCGAGCAGTACTTC. This gives the protein CASSVGTRREQYF. The J gene is TRBJ2-7, the V gene TRBV11-2; 8 bases map to TRBD2. The CDR3 has 13 amino acids. V shed 5 bases and J 6 bases; nucleotides not matched to a gene: 6. Germline assignment: CDR1 SGHAT and CDR2 FQNNGV.

The table lists this clonotype with many counts. V and J are TRBV29-1 and TRBJ2-1, with D possibly matching TRBD1 (5 bases). Deletions cut 4 bases from V and 6 bases from J, with 16 bases between. This CDR3 is built from 14 residues. Germline values: CDR1 SQVTM, CDR2 ANQGSEA. The CDR3 reads CSVAPQKGANEQFF. The CDR3 DNA reads as TGCAGCGTTGCCCCCCAAAAAGGGGCCAATGAGCAGTTCTTC.

This clonotype was seen only a few times. The rearrangement links TRBV10-3 to TRBJ2-3, with D maybe TRBD2 (6 bases). The CDR3 covers 15 residues. Germline loops: CDR1 ENHRY, CDR2 SYGVKD. The ends were cut back, 0 bases at V and 1 base at J, with 8 bases in the middle. The CDR3 is CAISESLARTDTQYF. The CDR3 nucleotides are TGTGCCATCAGTGAGTCTCTAGCGCGCACAGATACGCAGTATTTT.

This clonotype was counted many times. The rearrangement joins TRBV2 to TRBJ2-1; 7 bases fit TRBD2. The ends lost 6 bases at V and 8 bases at J; junction bases unmatched: 4. Germline assignment: CDR1 SNHLY and CDR2 FYNNEI. This CDR3 region has 12 residues. CDR3: CASRKSGDEQFF. The CDR3 coding sequence is TGTGCCAGCAGGAAGAGCGGGGATGAGCAGTTCTTC.

This clonotype was found a few times. The chain joins TRBV20-1 to TRBJ2-2; 10 bases fit TRBD2. Germline values: CDR1 DFQATT, CDR2 SNEGSKA (reference sequence). The CDR3 extends over 15 amino acids. The V segment lost 3 bases and the J segment 1 base; nucleotides outside the gene matches: 2. The CDR3 is CSASRLAGNTGELFF. The CDR3 region has the DNA TGCAGTGCTAGCCGACTAGCGGGGAACACCGGGGAGCTGTTTTTT.

This clonotype was observed many times. The chain uses TRBV10-3 and TRBJ1-1, with 7 bases aligning to TRBD1. Germline loops: CDR1 ENHRY, CDR2 SYGVKD. The CDR3 extends over 14 amino acids. The V and J ends lost 10 bases and 4 bases, in that order; junction bases with no gene match: 12. CDR3: CATVKQGPVTEAFF. In DNA form, the CDR3 reads TGTGCCACCGTTAAACAGGGGCCGGTCACTGAAGCTTTCTTT.

This clonotype has at least ten counts. The rearrangement links TRBV12-3 or TRBV12-4 to TRBJ2-7, with unresolved D. This CDR3 is built from 12 residues. The V end lost 2 bases, the J end lost 3 bases, and 5 bases lay between the germline ends. The CDR3 loop is CASSLTGYEQYF. The CDR3 DNA follows: TGTGCCAGCAGTTTAACGGGCTACGAGCAGTACTTC.

This clonotype occurred many times. The chain links TRBV7-6 to TRBJ2-1; 9 bases align to TRBD1. Looked up from germline, CDR1 is SGHVS and CDR2 is FNYEAQ. V shed 2 bases, J shed 6 bases, and the junction held 5 bases outside the gene matches. The CDR3 totals 15 residues. The DNA for the CDR3 is TGTGCCAGCAGCTTACTGGGACAGGGTTCCAATGAGCAGTTCTTC. It encodes CASSLLGQGSNEQFF.

This clonotype came up many times. This rearrangement joins TRBV28 to TRBJ2-3; unclear D gene. Trimming stripped 4 bases from V and 4 bases from J, with 3 bases between. CDR1 and CDR2 (germline): MDHEN, SYDVKM. The CDR3 contains 11 residues. The CDR3: CASSWADTQYF. CDR3 nucleotide sequence: TGTGCCAGCAGTTGGGCAGATACGCAGTATTTT.